These 28 T cell receptor beta chains were all obtained from the same sample, sequenced in a study of blood T cell repertoires in COVID-19. Repertoires were generated with immunoSEQ multiplex PCR, while TCRdb's copy carries only in-frame clones and drops some. The sample shows 200,000 to 250,000 clones, around four fifths of them seen only once. Sequencing was carried out using peripheral blood. Receptors were obtained from a woman aged 60-70 years with active or convalescent COVID-19.

The rearrangement links TRBV3-1 (or the pseudogene TRBV3-2) to TRBJ2-7, with a tentative D call TRBD2 (6 bases). V was cut by 1 base and J by 6 bases, with 13 bases left in between. The germline V gene encodes CDR1 LGHDT and CDR2 YNNKEL (reference sequence). The CDR3 runs 14 residues. The CDR3 nucleotides are TGTGCCAGCAGCCAAGGGTCGGGGGATGGCGAGCAGTACTTC. The encoded protein is CASSQGSGDGEQYF.

CDR3 DNA sequence: TGTGCCACCAGTGAACGGAATGAGCAGTTCTTC. This sequence encodes CATSERNEQFF. This chain joins TRBV24-1 and TRBJ2-1, with unresolved D. Per the germline V gene, CDR1 is KGHDR and CDR2 is SFDVKD. The CDR3 has 11 amino acids. V lost 4 bases and J 7 bases, leaving 4 bases between the germline ends.

J is TRBJ1-6 and V is TRBV19; D perhaps matches TRBD1 (5 bases). The CDR3 length is 14 residues. The V and J ends lost 6 bases and 6 bases respectively, with 12 bases between them. Looked up from germline, CDR1 is LNHDA and CDR2 is SQIVND (reference sequence). CDR3 loop: CASREGRANSPLHF. Here the CDR3 DNA reads TGTGCCAGTAGAGAGGGGAGGGCTAATTCACCCCTCCACTTT.

Notes on this clone: The junction departs from germline at one end; a sequencing error may be responsible. The chain links TRBV5-1 to TRBJ2-1; 9 nucleotides line up with TRBD2. The CDR3 runs to 15 residues. CDR1 and CDR2 from the germline V gene are SGHRS and YFSETQ. The CDR3 protein is CTSSLEGTSIREQFF. CDR3 bases: TGCACCAGCAGCTTGGAGGGGACTAGCATCCGTGAGCAGTTCTTC. The full variable domain, with the rest looked up from reference TRBV5-1 and TRBJ2-1, is KAGVTQTPRYLIKTRGQQVTLSCSPISGHRSVSWYQQTPGQGLQFLFEYFSETQRNKGNFPGRFSGRQFSNSRSEMNVSTLELGDSALYLCTSSLEGTSIREQFFGPGTRLTVL.

This rearrangement joins TRBV19 to TRBJ2-7, with D perhaps matching TRBD2 (5 bases). The ends were cut back, 5 bases at V and 3 bases at J, with 17 bases in the middle. Germline CDR1 LNHDA, CDR2 SQIVND (reference sequence). The CDR3 totals 15 residues. The CDR3 protein is CASSFTRAFGYEQYF. The CDR3 DNA follows: TGTGCCAGTAGTTTTACGAGGGCCTTCGGCTACGAGCAGTACTTC.

The rearrangement joins TRBV7-2 to TRBJ1-4; tentative D call: TRBD1 (6 bases). This CDR3 contains 14 residues. Germline values: CDR1 SGHTA, CDR2 FQGNSA. V lost 4 bases and J 4 bases, leaving 10 bases between the germline ends. CDR3 sequence: CASSSGQFNEKLFF. The CDR3 DNA follows: TGTGCCAGCAGCTCTGGACAGTTTAATGAAAAACTGTTTTTT.

DNA of the CDR3: TGTGCCAGCAGCTCGCAGGGTCTTAATTCACCCCTCCACTTT. Protein sequence: CASSSQGLNSPLHF. The rearrangement joins TRBV7-9 to TRBJ1-6, with a possible D match to TRBD1 (5 bases). V was pared by 4 bases and J by 6 bases, with 10 bases between. The CDR3 is 14 residues long. CDR1 and CDR2 (germline): SEHNR, FQNEAQ (reference sequence).

Concerning this clone: Different DNA sequences within this sample yield the same CDR3. The J gene is TRBJ1-1, the V gene TRBV3-1 (or the pseudogene TRBV3-2); no definite D call. Germline values: CDR1 LGHDT, CDR2 YNNKEL (reference sequence). The CDR3 is 13 amino acids. V lost 0 bases, J lost 8 bases, and 10 bases lay in between. CDR3 bases: TGTGCCAGCAGCCAAGAGCCGGGATCAGAAGCTTTCTTT. Amino acids: CASSQEPGSEAFF.

The chain combines TRBV5-6 with TRBJ2-2, with TRBD1 identical over 7 bases. Germline CDR1 and CDR2: SGHDT and YYEEEE. This CDR3 region has 17 residues. Trimming took 4 bases from V and 1 from J; bases not matched to a gene: 10. The CDR3 is CASSATGYLRNTGELFF. CDR3 DNA sequence: TGTGCCAGCAGCGCGACAGGGTACTTACGGAACACCGGGGAGCTGTTTTTT. Combining the CDR3 with reference TRBV5-6 and TRBJ2-2 gives the whole variable domain DAGVTQSPTHLIKTRGQQVTLRCSPKSGHDTVSWYQQALGQGPQFIFQYYEEEERQRGNFPDRFSGHQFPNYSSELNVNALLLGDSALYLCASSATGYLRNTGELFFGEGSRLTVL.

The CDR3: CAIREGQGHSPLHF. The CDR3 nucleotides read TGTGCCATCAGGGAAGGACAGGGGCATTCACCCCTCCACTTT. V usage is TRBV6-1 and J usage is TRBJ1-6, with 9 bases identical to TRBD1. This CDR3 comprises 14 residues. Germline trimming cut 10 bases from V and 8 bases from J; bases unmatched to any gene: 9. Germline loops: CDR1 MNHNS, CDR2 SASEGT.

In the case of this clone: This sample includes further DNA sequences coding for the same CDR3. This rearrangement joins TRBV4-2 to TRBJ1-2, with no clear D. The germline gives CDR1 LGHNA, CDR2 YNFKEQ. CDR3 size: 14 residues. Trimming removed 1 base from V and 5 bases from J, with 11 bases in between. CDR3 sequence: CASSQARGSYGYTF. CDR3 bases: TGTGCCAGCAGCCAAGCGAGAGGGTCTTATGGCTACACCTTC.

This clone occurred once. This chain joins TRBV20-1 and TRBJ1-2; 7 bases fit TRBD1. CDR3 size: 14 residues. Germline CDR1 DFQATT, CDR2 SNEGSKA (reference sequence). Unmatched junction bases numbered 10, after V lost 3 bases and J lost 6 bases. CDR3 nucleotide sequence: TGCAGTGCTAGTGGAGGGGACAGAGTAAATGGCTACACCTTC. Its translation is CSASGGDRVNGYTF.

The chain carries TRBV6-5 and TRBJ1-4; D call uncertain. The CDR3 has 14 amino acids. Trimming stripped 5 bases from V and 8 bases from J, with 15 bases between. The germline CDR1 and CDR2 sequences are MNHEY and SVGAGI. The CDR3 DNA reads as TGTGCCAGCAGTCCTTCAGGTTTACGAGAAAAACTGTTTTTT. Translating it yields CASSPSGLREKLFF.

This chain links TRBV6-5 with TRBJ1-2; 8 bases agree with TRBD1. Unmatched junction bases numbered 7, after V lost 0 bases and J lost 7 bases. CDR1 MNHEY and CDR2 SVGAGI come from the germline V gene. CDR3 length: 15 amino acids. CDR3 sequence reads: CASSYSLDRVIGYTF. For the CDR3, the DNA is TGTGCCAGCAGTTACTCGCTGGACAGGGTTATTGGCTACACCTTC.

The chain uses TRBV4-1 and TRBJ1-1; tentative D call: TRBD1 (5 bases). CDR1 MGHRA and CDR2 YSYEKL come from the germline V gene. V was shortened by 1 base and J by 2 bases, with 11 bases between the two germline ends. The CDR3 runs to 15 residues. CDR3 sequence reads: CASSQVLGANTEAFF. In DNA, the CDR3 is TGCGCCAGCAGCCAAGTCCTAGGGGCAAACACTGAAGCTTTCTTT.

The chain uses TRBV28 and TRBJ2-2; 12 bases line up with TRBD2. With V trimmed by 6 bases and J by 3 bases, 8 bases remained unmatched. In germline, CDR1 is MDHEN, CDR2 SYDVKM. The CDR3 length is 17 residues. The DNA of the CDR3 is TGTGCCAGCAGACCCCTAGCGGGGGGGCCTGACACCGGGGAGCTGTTTTTT. Protein sequence: CASRPLAGGPDTGELFF. Drawing the rest from reference TRBV28 and TRBJ2-2, the complete variable domain is DVKVTQSSRYLVKRTGEKVFLECVQDMDHENMFWYRQDPGLGLRLIYFSYDVKMKEKGDIPEGYSVSREKKERFSLILESASTNQTSMYLCASRPLAGGPDTGELFFGEGSRLTVL.

The V and J genes are TRBV5-1 and TRBJ1-2, with D possibly TRBD1 on 6 matching bases. V shed 2 bases and J shed 4 bases, with 12 bases lying between them. The CDR3 covers 14 residues. CDR1 SGHRS and CDR2 YFSETQ come from the germline V gene. The CDR3 here is CASSFDRRSYGYTF. For the CDR3, the DNA is TGCGCCAGCAGCTTTGACAGGAGGAGCTATGGCTACACCTTC.

The chain recombines TRBV27 with TRBJ2-2, with 10 positions matching TRBD2. Germline V lookup: CDR1 MNHEY, CDR2 SMNVEV (reference sequence). After removal of 2 bases from V and 6 bases from J, the junction contained 0 bases not matched to a gene. The CDR3 covers 14 residues. The CDR3 is CASSLTSGAGELFF. DNA for the CDR3: TGTGCCAGCAGTTTAACTAGCGGGGCCGGGGAGCTGTTTTTT.

This rearrangement joins TRBV28 to TRBJ1-4; 7 nucleotides line up with TRBD1. Per germline, CDR1 MDHEN and CDR2 SYDVKM. With V trimmed by 5 bases and J by 3 bases, 6 bases remained unmatched. The CDR3 totals 15 residues. CDR3 sequence (DNA): TGTGCCAGCAGTCTAGGGGGCGCGGCTAATGAAAAACTGTTTTTT. Translated, it gives CASSLGGAANEKLFF.

The V and J genes are TRBV2 and TRBJ2-3; TRBD2 aligns across 10 bases. Germline V gene data show CDR1 as SNHLY and CDR2 as FYNNEI. Unmatched junction bases numbered 2, after V lost 6 bases and J lost 8 bases. The CDR3 extends over 12 amino acids. CDR3: CASRLAGPTQYF. The CDR3, as DNA: TGTGCCAGCAGACTAGCGGGGCCTACGCAGTATTTT.

This clone was seen once. V and J are TRBV20-1 and TRBJ2-3, with 10 bases that match TRBD2. Germline trimming cut 3 bases from V and 7 bases from J; bases unmatched to any gene: 10. The V gene's germline CDR1 is DFQATT and CDR2 SNEGSKA (reference sequence). The CDR3 is 15 amino acids. CDR3 nucleotide sequence: TGCAGTGCTAGTTCTCTAGCGGGAGTAGCCAATACGCAGTATTTT. As protein: CSASSLAGVANTQYF.

The rearrangement uses TRBV5-1 and TRBJ1-1; possibly TRBD1 for D (6 bases). Germline lookup yields CDR1 SGHRS and CDR2 YFSETQ. The CDR3 has 14 residues. Trimming cost V 4 bases and J 0 bases, with 10 bases left between them. The CDR3 region is CASSPGVMNTEAFF. Written as DNA, the CDR3 is TGCGCCAGCAGCCCAGGGGTGATGAACACTGAAGCTTTCTTT.

The chain is built from TRBV27 and TRBJ1-5; no clear D. The CDR3 extends over 13 amino acids. V was clipped by 4 bases and J by 4 bases, with 8 bases between them. The germline V gene has CDR1 MNHEY and CDR2 SMNVEV (reference sequence). The CDR3 region has the DNA TGTGCCAGCAGTTACTCGAGGAATCAGCCCCAGCATTTT. Amino acid sequence: CASSYSRNQPQHF.

CDR3 loop: CASSPSGRRATQYF. The CDR3 DNA reads TGTGCCAGCAGCCCTAGCGGCCGGAGGGCTACGCAGTATTTT. This chain joins TRBV2 and TRBJ2-3; 7 bases map to TRBD2. The germline CDR1 and CDR2 sequences are SNHLY and FYNNEI. Trimming cost V 6 bases and J 8 bases; bases outside gene matches: 11. The CDR3 is 14 residues long.

This clone has a single count. The chain employs TRBV3-1 (or the pseudogene TRBV3-2) and TRBJ2-5; 7 bases are shared with TRBD2. This CDR3 spans 14 amino acids. J lost 2 bases, V lost 6 bases, and 6 bases had no gene match. CDR1 is LGHDT, CDR2 YNNKEL, per germline (reference sequence). The CDR3 here is CASRPGTTQETQYF. The CDR3 region has the DNA TGTGCCAGCAGGCCCGGGACTACTCAAGAGACCCAGTACTTC.

This chain connects TRBV9 to TRBJ2-6; D possibly corresponds to TRBD2 (5 bases). V lost 4 bases and J lost 1, with 9 bases in between. The CDR3 contains 15 residues. Germline CDR1 and CDR2: SGDLS and YYNGEE. The CDR3 region has the DNA TGTGCCAGCAGCTTTCGCGGGTCTGGGGCCAACGTCCTGACTTTC. Residues: CASSFRGSGANVLTF.

The chain employs TRBV28 and TRBJ1-1; possibly TRBD1 for D (6 bases). Trimming took 10 bases from V and 12 from J, leaving 33 bases between them. Germline lookup yields CDR1 MDHEN and CDR2 SYDVKM. The CDR3 has 16 amino acids. Written as DNA, the CDR3 is TGTGCCACCACTCGCCGGGGGGGCCGGGCCGGGGAGGGGACTTTCTTT. Protein: CATTRRGGRAGEGTFF.

This sequence joins TRBV12-2 and TRBJ2-2; the table assigns TRBD1, which was not confirmed against the DNA. TRBV12-2 is tagged as a pseudogene. This CDR3 has 13 amino acids. CDR3 protein: CASRLTETGELFF. The CDR3 nucleotides are TGTGCAAGTCGCTTGACAGAAACCGGGGAGCTGTTTTTT.